This is a list of T cell receptor beta chains from one sample in a study of molecular identifiers for immune sequencing clone quantification. TCRdb re-analysed the PCR reads in MiXCR, keeping a single row per CDR3 protein. The sample lists some 100,000 distinct CDR3 sequences; under 20% were seen once. Specimen: naive CD8+ T cells from blood, with Jurkat cell RNA spiked in. Receptors were obtained from a human donor in good health. Some libraries in this study had Jurkat cell RNA spiked in. CDR3s include the opening cysteine and the closing phenylalanine or tryptophan. D genes are given only for firm matches. A row's size may be missing; if present it is once, few, many or a size class.

d_gene	abundance	j_gene	v_gene	CDR3aa	CDR3nt
.	many	TRBJ2-7	TRBV30	CAWSRGRFYEQYF	TGTGCCTGGTCCCGAGGTAGATTCTACGAGCAGTACTTC
.	many	TRBJ2-3	TRBV12-3/TRBV12-4	CASSLEGPDTQYF	TGTGCCAGCAGTTTAGAAGGGCCAGATACGCAGTATTTT
TRBD1	many	TRBJ2-6	TRBV4-3	CASSQGQGTGANVLTF	TGCGCCAGCAGCCAAGGACAGGGAACTGGGGCCAACGTCCTGACTTTC
.	many	TRBJ1-4	TRBV12-3/TRBV12-4	CASSLDTTNEKLFF	TGTGCCAGCAGTTTGGATACAACTAATGAAAAACTGTTTTTT
TRBD2	many	TRBJ2-5	TRBV7-2	CASSLVVGGGETQYF	TGTGCCAGCAGCTTAGTTGTGGGGGGGGGTGAGACCCAGTACTTC
TRBD2	many	TRBJ2-3	TRBV20-1	CSARDSGRESDTQYF	TGCAGTGCTAGAGATAGCGGGAGGGAGAGCGATACGCAGTATTTT
TRBD1	many	TRBJ2-1	TRBV5-6	CASSPRDRVYNEQFF	TGTGCCAGCAGTCCCCGGGACAGGGTTTACAATGAGCAGTTCTTC
TRBD2	many	TRBJ2-2	TRBV27	CASSSRLATTGELFF	TGTGCCAGCAGCTCCCGACTAGCGACTACCGGGGAGCTGTTTTTT
TRBD1	.	TRBJ2-5	TRBV3-1	CASSQEPNPTGTGAVSETQYF	TGTGCCAGCAGCCAAGAACCTAACCCCACCGGGACAGGGGCGGTTTCGGAGACCCAGTACTTC
TRBD1	many	TRBJ2-7	TRBV4-1	CASSQAQDRYGNEQYF	TGCGCCAGCAGCCAGGCCCAGGACAGGTACGGTAACGAGCAGTACTTC
TRBD2	many	TRBJ2-3	TRBV24-1	CATSEVAGLGTDTQYF	TGTGCCACCAGTGAAGTAGCGGGATTGGGCACAGATACGCAGTATTTT
.	once	TRBJ2-1	TRBV7-2	CASSLLAHRAYNEQFF	TGTGCCAGCAGCTTATTAGCCCACAGGGCCTACAATGAGCAGTTCTTC
.	few	TRBJ1-5	TRBV24-1	CATSDSEFSNQPQHF	TGTGCCACCAGTGATTCCGAGTTTAGCAATCAGCCCCAGCATTTT
.	.	TRBJ1-6	TRBV5-6	CASSLDPNVPLHF	TGTGCCAGCAGCTTGGATCCTAACGTGCCCCTCCACTTT
TRBD1	many	TRBJ1-3	TRBV7-6	CASSPDRGSGNTIYF	TGTGCCAGCAGCCCCGACAGGGGCTCTGGAAACACCATATATTTT
TRBD1	many	TRBJ1-3	TRBV4-3	CASSQDRGLGNTIYF	TGCGCCAGCAGCCAGGACAGGGGGCTTGGAAACACCATATATTTT
.	.	TRBJ2-3	TRBV28	CASNPGQSYTDTQYF	TGTGCCAGCAACCCGGGGCAGAGTTACACAGATACGCAGTATTTT
.	many	TRBJ2-5	TRBV7-6	CASSLVPPPETQYF	TGTGCCAGCAGCTTAGTCCCCCCCCCAGAGACCCAGTACTTC
.	many	TRBJ1-4	TRBV12-3/TRBV12-4	CASSLAGNLELFF	TGTGCCAGCAGTTTAGCGGGGAACTTAGAACTGTTTTTT
.	many	TRBJ2-3	TRBV20-1	CSARGYPAAPPSTDTQYF	TGCAGTGCCCGAGGATATCCAGCGGCCCCCCCCAGCACAGATACGCAGTATTTT
TRBD2	.	TRBJ2-1	TRBV19	CASSISGGLGNKQFF	TGTGCCAGTAGTATTTCGGGGGGGCTTGGGAATAAGCAGTTCTTC
TRBD2	few	TRBJ2-7	TRBV7-2	CASSLGAGGTPYEQYF	TGTGCCAGCAGCTTAGGGGCGGGAGGGACCCCCTACGAGCAGTACTTC
.	many	TRBJ1-1	TRBV20-1	CSARVGAEAFF	TGCAGTGCTAGAGTGGGAGCTGAAGCTTTCTTT
TRBD2	.	TRBJ2-1	TRBV24-1	CATTEGLAGGGEQFF	TGTGCCACCACCGAAGGACTAGCGGGAGGCGGTGAGCAGTTCTTC
.	once	TRBJ2-1	TRBV14	CASSTSQEQFF	TGTGCCAGCAGCACATCCCAGGAGCAGTTCTTC
.	many	TRBJ2-4	TRBV4-1	CASSQAGIDQYF	TGCGCCAGCAGCCAAGCGGGGATCGATCAGTACTTC
.	many	TRBJ1-1	TRBV29-1	CSVDLMSEVGAFF	TGCAGCGTTGATCTTATGTCAGAAGTTGGAGCTTTCTTT
.	many	TRBJ2-7	TRBV29-1	CSVEEGKDTSYEQYF	TGCAGCGTTGAAGAAGGAAAGGACACCTCCTACGAGCAGTACTTC
.	many	TRBJ2-2	TRBV4-3	CASSQDVTGYTGELFF	TGCGCCAGCAGCCAAGATGTTACAGGCTACACCGGGGAGCTGTTTTTT
TRBD1	many	TRBJ2-5	TRBV6-6	CASSTGTGGDLVTQYF	TGTGCCAGCAGCACCGGGACAGGGGGCGACCTGGTGACCCAGTACTTC
.	many	TRBJ2-1	TRBV27	CASSGMVSSSYNEQFF	TGTGCCAGCAGTGGAATGGTGTCCAGCTCCTACAATGAGCAGTTCTTC
TRBD2	many	TRBJ2-7	TRBV28	CASSFPSGGTYEQYF	TGTGCCAGCAGTTTTCCCAGCGGGGGGACCTACGAGCAGTACTTC
.	many	TRBJ1-1	TRBV2	CASSEDSHTEAFF	TGTGCCAGCAGTGAAGACTCGCACACTGAAGCTTTCTTT
.	many	TRBJ2-7	TRBV9	CASSRGYQNEQYF	TGTGCCAGCAGCAGGGGCTACCAGAACGAGCAGTACTTC
TRBD2	many	TRBJ2-7	TRBV29-1	CSVSGAGGLAGGGYEQYF	TGCAGCGTTTCTGGAGCGGGTGGACTAGCGGGAGGAGGGTACGAGCAGTACTTC
TRBD1	.	TRBJ1-4	TRBV4-3	CASSQEELGQKNEKLFF	TGCGCCAGCAGCCAAGAAGAACTGGGACAGAAGAATGAAAAACTGTTTTTT
.	many	TRBJ1-2	TRBV20-1	CSATPGEGEDYGYTF	TGCAGTGCTACGCCCGGGGAGGGAGAGGACTATGGCTACACCTTC
.	many	TRBJ2-7	TRBV13	CASSLGSGLIYEQYF	TGTGCCAGCAGCTTAGGCAGCGGGCTGATTTACGAGCAGTACTTC
.	.	TRBJ2-7	TRBV6-2/TRBV6-3	CASSYSLAGLEASYEQYF	TGTGCCAGCAGTTACTCTTTAGCAGGGCTCGAAGCCTCCTACGAGCAGTACTTC
.	few	TRBJ1-5	TRBV12-3/TRBV12-4	CASSLGFRSYNQPQHF	TGTGCCAGCAGTTTAGGATTTAGGTCCTACAATCAGCCCCAGCATTTT
.	many	TRBJ2-7	TRBV7-6	CASSPGASMGYEQYF	TGTGCCAGCAGCCCCGGGGCTAGTATGGGATACGAGCAGTACTTC
.	many	TRBJ2-3	TRBV5-4	CASKTVEAPSTQYF	TGTGCCAGCAAGACGGTGGAGGCCCCCAGTACGCAGTATTTT
.	many	TRBJ2-3	TRBV20-1	CSARGSLDGAYTDTQYF	TGCAGTGCCCGGGGAAGTTTGGATGGTGCCTACACAGATACGCAGTATTTT
TRBD2	many	TRBJ2-7	TRBV27	CASRGLAGGDEQYF	TGTGCCAGCAGGGGACTAGCGGGAGGAGACGAGCAGTACTTC
.	.	TRBJ2-7	TRBV3-1	CASSQEGGSATYEQYF	TGTGCCAGCAGCCAAGAAGGAGGATCGGCTACCTACGAGCAGTACTTC
.	many	TRBJ2-2	TRBV6-5	CATNANTGELFF	TGTGCCACCAATGCGAACACCGGGGAGCTGTTTTTT
.	many	TRBJ1-4	TRBV7-9	CASSTGERIKLFF	TGTGCCAGCAGCACAGGCGAGAGGATTAAACTGTTTTTT
.	many	TRBJ1-1	TRBV3-1	CASSQNQGWTEAFF	TGTGCCAGCAGCCAAAATCAAGGGTGGACTGAAGCTTTCTTT
TRBD1	many	TRBJ2-7	TRBV5-1	CASSTGQGYEQYF	TGCGCCAGCAGCACTGGACAGGGCTACGAGCAGTACTTC
.	.	TRBJ1-1	TRBV5-1	CASSLLGFDTEAFF	TGCGCCAGCAGCTTGCTAGGGTTTGATACTGAAGCTTTCTTT
.	many	TRBJ2-3	TRBV2	CASGYQNGGGRPDTQYF	TGTGCCAGTGGGTACCAGAACGGCGGGGGCAGACCAGATACGCAGTATTTT
TRBD2	.	TRBJ2-1	TRBV7-9	CASSLPLGGVGGNEQFF	TGTGCCAGCAGCTTACCCCTTGGGGGGGTGGGCGGCAATGAGCAGTTCTTC
TRBD2	many	TRBJ2-3	TRBV12-3/TRBV12-4	CASSTISTGELAGVNTDTQYF	TGTGCCAGCAGCACAATATCGACCGGGGAACTAGCGGGAGTAAACACAGATACGCAGTATTTT
.	few	TRBJ1-1	TRBV7-9	CASSWQGPHTGAFF	TGTGCCAGCAGCTGGCAGGGCCCCCACACTGGAGCTTTCTTT
.	many	TRBJ2-5	TRBV12-5	CASGTQGNLGETQYF	TGTGCTAGTGGGACCCAGGGGAATCTTGGCGAGACCCAGTACTTC
TRBD2	many	TRBJ2-3	TRBV19	CASSIYGGSTDTQYF	TGTGCCAGTAGTATATACGGGGGGAGCACAGATACGCAGTATTTT